This T cell receptor beta chain comes out of a study of T cell changes during pregnancy in multiple sclerosis. Per the germline V gene, CDR1 is KGHSH and CDR2 is LQKENI. Trimming stripped 3 bases from V and 1 base from J, with 6 bases between. The CDR3 has 13 amino acids. The method was immunoSEQ multiplex PCR; TCRdb's version includes in-frame clones alone and lacks a portion of them. The sample has 45,000 to 65,000 clones; 92% are singletons. The sequences come from CD4+ T cells from peripheral blood mononuclear cells, collected after pregnancy. This clonotype originated in a female donor with multiple sclerosis, enrolled in a pregnancy study. The V gene is TRBV18, the J gene TRBJ2-5, with D hard to call. In DNA, the CDR3 is TGTGCCAGCTCACCGGGCGTCCAAGAGACCCAGTACTTC. Amino acid sequence: CASSPGVQETQYF.